Sequencing of this T cell receptor (beta chain) was carried out in a study of T cells in Graves' hyperthyroidism and ophthalmopathy. Study overall: Blood was drawn when the patient was first diagnosed and still untreated.

Broader study findings: Blood shared most expanded thyroid clonotypes above 0.001.

Details on this clonotype: Its antigen is still unknown.

Ophthalmopathy patients all had a Clinical Activity Score of at least 3, a NOSPECS grade of at least 4 and disease under 3 months old. The study left out patients who had uncontrolled infection, other autoimmune disease, pregnancy or lactation. V was trimmed by 5 bases and J by 7 bases, leaving 18 bases between them. There are 15 residues in the CDR3. Germline V CDR1 and CDR2: MNHEY, SMNVEV (reference sequence). TCR beta CDR3 sequences were amplified from RNA transcripts. First-round RT-PCR targeting the TCR CDR3 was performed with the HTBI primer set. TCRdb re-called the multiplex PCR reads through MiXCR, storing one row per CDR3 protein. The table records hundreds of thousands of distinct CDR3 sequences, approximately 15% of them present only once.

The chain couples TRBV27 to TRBJ2-4; a possible D gene is TRBD2 (5 bases). Sequenced: blood. The origin of this receptor is a woman aged 40 to 55 with Graves' ophthalmopathy. This CDR3 reads CASSPRPGVGNIQYF. The CDR3 DNA reads as TGTGCCAGCAGTCCCCGACCCGGGGTTGGGAACATTCAGTACTTC.